The next 4 T cell receptor beta chains were all read from a single sample in a study of T cells in Graves' hyperthyroidism and ophthalmopathy. Amplified TCR beta CDR3 regions derived from RNA transcripts. RT-PCR in the first round (using the HTBI primer set) targeted the TCR CDR3. TCRdb redid the calling of the multiplex PCR reads with MiXCR, one entry per CDR3 protein. Among 500,000 to 650,000 distinct CDR3 sequences, 17% were seen once, and the ten largest hold roughly 15%. The sequenced sample was blood. The origin of the receptors is a woman between 18 and 29 years old with Graves' ophthalmopathy.

The genes are TRBV18 and TRBJ2-3, with 9 bases that match TRBD2. CDR1 and CDR2 (germline): KGHSH, LQKENI. This CDR3 has 17 residues. After removal of 3 bases from V and 2 bases from J, the junction contained 9 bases not matched to a gene. The CDR3 nucleotides are TGTGCCAGCTCACCTAAGCGGCTAGCGGGGATCACAGATACGCAGTATTTT. Protein product: CASSPKRLAGITDTQYF.

This clonotype has ten or more counts. The chain links TRBV3-1 to TRBJ1-2, with a tentative D call TRBD1 (5 bases). Trimming removed 0 bases from V and 1 base from J, with 9 bases in between. There are 15 residues in the CDR3. CDR1 and CDR2 (germline): LGHDT, YNNKEL (reference sequence). CDR3 nucleotide sequence: TGTGCCAGCAGCCAAGATGCCAGGGTTAACTATGGCTACACCTTC. It specifies CASSQDARVNYGYTF.

This clonotype was counted once. This clone may be a read error of a much larger clone one base away. V gene TRBV6-2 or TRBV6-3 combines with J gene TRBJ2-1; 7 nucleotides match TRBD2. In germline, CDR1 is MNHEY, CDR2 SVGEGT. The CDR3 extends over 17 amino acids. J was trimmed by 9 bases and V by 6 bases; bases with no gene match: 20. CDR3 nucleotides: TGTGCCAGCAGATCCTTGGGGAGGGACCCCATCTTGGGTGAGCAGTTCTTC. Translation gives CASRSLGRDPILGEQFF.

This clonotype occurred many times. V is TRBV30 and J is TRBJ2-1, with TRBD1 matching over 8 bases. The germline V gene encodes CDR1 GTSNPN and CDR2 SVGIG (reference sequence). CDR3 length: 14 amino acids. V gave up 4 bases and J gave up 10 bases; unmatched junction bases: 12. The CDR3 nucleotides are TGTGCCTGGATTACAGGGGGTCCCACACGAGAGCAGTTCTTC. Encoded protein: CAWITGGPTREQFF.